This is a list of T cell receptor beta chains from one sample in a study of OX40 agonist ivuxolimab in advanced cancers. Here immunoSEQ multiplex PCR was the method, and the copy in TCRdb shows in-frame clones only, minus some. The profile covers about 25,000 clones, with 80% to 90% appearing a single time and approximately 40% taken by the ten largest. The specimen comprised CD4+ or CD8+ T cells sorted from blood, sampled in a trial of the OX40 agonist ivuxolimab. Every receptor here comes from an adult with an advanced solid tumor such as melanoma, head and neck, liver or kidney cancer. CDR3s include the opening cysteine and the closing phenylalanine or tryptophan. Each record gives: clone size, V gene, D gene, J gene, CDR3 protein. The D gene is left open where the match is weak. Some rows mark clone size as missing; the rest say once, few, many or name a class of expanded clone.

>NA|TRBV6-1|NA|TRBJ2-5
CASRTLSYQETQYF
>once|TRBV5-6|TRBD1|TRBJ1-1
CASSLYTGGTEAFF
>NA|TRBV5-5|NA|TRBJ1-5
CASSLGGNSNQPQHF
>NA|TRBV6-6|NA|TRBJ1-6
CASRLRGTDNSPLHF
>NA|TRBV9|TRBD2|TRBJ2-7
CASSPRLAVGYEQYF
>few|TRBV18|TRBD1|TRBJ2-5
CASSPPGQGVGETQYF
>NA|TRBV19|NA|TRBJ2-7
CASSIMTQGEQYF
>NA|TRBV7-9|NA|TRBJ2-6
CASSFGGFSGANVLTF
>once|TRBV27|NA|TRBJ2-4
CASSLGQLLAKNIQYF
>NA|TRBV19|NA|TRBJ2-1
CASSIDADNEQFF
>NA|TRBV10-1|NA|TRBJ1-1
CATTPGGNTEAFF
>NA|TRBV6-5|TRBD1|TRBJ2-1
CASTGTGPLEQFF
>NA|TRBV2|NA|TRBJ2-5
CASRVAGSETQYF
>NA|TRBV27|NA|TRBJ2-7
CASRGGPHEQYF
>NA|TRBV7-2|TRBD2|TRBJ2-1
CASSFGAGGLNEQFF